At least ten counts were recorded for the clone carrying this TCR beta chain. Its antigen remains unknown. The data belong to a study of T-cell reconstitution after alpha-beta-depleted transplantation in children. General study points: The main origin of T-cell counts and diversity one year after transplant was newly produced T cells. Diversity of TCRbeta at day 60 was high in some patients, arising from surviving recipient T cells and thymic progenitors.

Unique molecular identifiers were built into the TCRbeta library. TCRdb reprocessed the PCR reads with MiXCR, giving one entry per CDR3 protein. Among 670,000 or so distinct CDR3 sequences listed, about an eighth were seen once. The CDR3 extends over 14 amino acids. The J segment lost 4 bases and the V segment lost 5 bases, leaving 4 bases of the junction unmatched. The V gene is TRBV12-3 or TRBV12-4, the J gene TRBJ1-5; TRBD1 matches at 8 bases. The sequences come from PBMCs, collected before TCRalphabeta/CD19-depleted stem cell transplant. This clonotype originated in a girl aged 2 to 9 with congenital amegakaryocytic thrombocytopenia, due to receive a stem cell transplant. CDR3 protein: CASSPRTGNQPQHF. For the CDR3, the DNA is TGTGCCAGCAGTCCCCGGACAGGGAATCAGCCCCAGCATTTT.